What follows describes a single T cell receptor beta chain. Its antigen is unidentified. Time point meaning: baseline pretreatment blood. Documented treatment: 15 Gy SBRT to primary tumor, nephrectomy 4 weeks later. These data come from a study of radiation and T cells in renal cell carcinoma. On the study more broadly: Nephrectomy followed 15 Gy stereotactic body radiation by 4 weeks.

Study-level results: Baseline intratumoral clonotype presence is unknown without pretreatment biopsies. Top tumor clonotypes rose in blood 2 weeks post-radiation, then contracted.

V was pared by 4 bases and J by 3 bases, with 15 bases between. This CDR3 contains 15 residues. Germline V gene lookup returns CDR1 LNHDA and CDR2 SQIVND (reference sequence). Generated by immunoSEQ multiplex PCR, the TCRdb table keeps only in-frame clones and is missing some. This table has more than 75,000 clones, 82% appearing once. The sample consisted of blood, taken from a patient whose treatment included radiotherapy and nephrectomy. The chain has TRBV19 and TRBJ2-5, with D possibly TRBD1 on 6 matching bases. The clonotype was recovered from a man aged 55 to 70 with renal cell carcinoma. As DNA, the CDR3 is TGTGCCAGTAGTACCCCGGGCAGGGGAGAAGAGACCCAGTACTTC. It specifies CASSTPGRGEETQYF.